Listed below are T cell receptor beta chains from one sample, sequenced in a study of identical twins. Each CDR3 protein is one row after TCRdb ran MiXCR on the 5' RACE reads. This table has 1,800,000 or so distinct CDR3 sequences, about 32% appearing once. The sequencing input was cord blood. These receptors were collected from a newborn girl in good health. Both conserved end residues are part of each CDR3. A D gene is named only where the DNA matches it firmly. Clone size is shown for a subset of rows, as once, few, many or a class of expanded clone.

j_call d_call v_call clone_size cdr3_nt cdr3_aa
TRBJ1-1 . TRBV28 few TGTGCCAGCAGTTACGGCAGACACACTGAAGCTTTCTTT CASSYGRHTEAFF
TRBJ2-3 . TRBV7-7 . TGTGCTAGCAGCCCGGGACCCACCACAGATACGCAGTATTTT CASSPGPTTDTQYF
TRBJ2-1 . TRBV6-2/TRBV6-3 . TGTGCCAGCAGTTACGGCAGACAGAGCTCCTACAATGAGCAGTTCTTC CASSYGRQSSYNEQFF
TRBJ1-2 . TRBV20-1 . TGCAGTGCTAGCCTCAGTAGTGGGGGCGGCTATGGCTACACCTTC CSASLSSGGGYGYTF
TRBJ2-1 TRBD2 TRBV7-2 . TGTGCCAGCAGCTTCGGGACTAGCGGCCCTGAGCAGTTCTTC CASSFGTSGPEQFF
TRBJ1-5 TRBD1 TRBV3-1 . TGTGCCAGCAACCATGGGGACAGGGGCCAGCCCCAGCATTTT CASNHGDRGQPQHF
TRBJ2-1 . TRBV5-1 . TGCGCCAGCAGCTTTGAACCCTTAACTAGTGCTGAGCAGTTCTTC CASSFEPLTSAEQFF
TRBJ2-7 TRBD2 TRBV29-1 once TGCAGCGGCTGGGGGGGGAGCTCCTACAATGAGCAGTACTTC CSGWGGSSYNEQYF
TRBJ1-6 . TRBV4-1 . TGCGCCAGCAGCCAAGACTTCCAAACCCTCCACTTT CASSQDFQTLHF
TRBJ2-5 . TRBV5-1 . TGCGCCAGCAGCCCACTATTAGCGCTTCAAGAGACCCAGTACTTC CASSPLLALQETQYF
TRBJ2-1 . TRBV28 few TGTGCCAGCAGTTTAGGGATGGGGGCTTCCGACAATGAGCAGTTCTTC CASSLGMGASDNEQFF
TRBJ1-2 TRBD1 TRBV28 . TGTGCCAGCAGGGGGATTCGGGACAGGGGATCTCTAATGAGTGGCTACACCTTC CASRGIRDRGSLMSGYTF
TRBJ2-6 TRBD1 TRBV29-1 . TGCAGCATTGGACAGGGGACCTTCTCTGGGGCCAACGTCCTGACTTTC CSIGQGTFSGANVLTF
TRBJ2-1 TRBD2 TRBV2 few TGTGCCAGCCGTCGGACTAGCGGTTCCAATGAGCAGTTCTTC CASRRTSGSNEQFF
TRBJ1-2 TRBD1 TRBV7-9 . TGTGCCAGCAGCCTACAGGGGGACAACTATGGCTACACCTTC CASSLQGDNYGYTF
TRBJ2-3 TRBD2 TRBV20-1 few TGCAGTGCTAGAGATCGAATAGCGGGAGGGTTGGGGGATACGCAGTATTTT CSARDRIAGGLGDTQYF
TRBJ2-1 TRBD2 TRBV3-1 few TGTGCCAGCAGCCAGACTAGCGGGGGGTCGGATGAGCAGTTCTTC CASSQTSGGSDEQFF
TRBJ2-2 . TRBV10-3 once TGTGCCACCAGTGTAAGGAGTCTTAGCACCGGGGAGCTGTTTTTT CATSVRSLSTGELFF
TRBJ1-4 TRBD1 TRBV16 . TGTGCCAGCAGCCAAACCGGGACAGGGGGCAGAAAACTGTTTTTT CASSQTGTGGRKLFF
TRBJ2-7 TRBD1 TRBV29-1 many TGCAGCGTTGAACGGGACAGTAGGCCCTACGAGCAGTACTTC CSVERDSRPYEQYF
TRBJ1-1 . TRBV6-1 few TGTGCCAGCAGTGAAAATACGGCGAACACTGAAGCTTTCTTT CASSENTANTEAFF